The rows below give T cell receptor beta chains drawn from one sample of a study of blood T cell repertoires in COVID-19. The data were produced by immunoSEQ multiplex PCR, yet TCRdb's version contains in-frame clones alone and is incomplete. The repertoire holds approximately 210,000 clones, with more than 65% as singletons. The sequencing input was peripheral blood. These receptors were collected from a woman of 80 years or more with acute or convalescent COVID-19. CDR3s include the opening cysteine and the closing phenylalanine or tryptophan. D genes are given only for firm matches. Size values are once, few and many counts, or a class for expanded clones, and some rows have none.

length	size	V	D	J	DNA	CDR3
16	NA	TRBV5-1	TRBD2	TRBJ2-5	TGCGCCAGCAGCTTGGCCAGTAGCGGGGCACAAGAGACCCAGTACTTC	CASSLASSGAQETQYF
14	NA	TRBV6-6	TRBD1	TRBJ1-2	TGTGCCAGCAGATCGGGACAGGGGACCTATGGCTACACCTTC	CASRSGQGTYGYTF
13	NA	TRBV12-3/TRBV12-4	NA	TRBJ1-1	TGTGCCAGCAGTTTAGCCCAACAAGGACAGTCGTTCTTT	CASSLAQQGQSFF
11	NA	TRBV7-9	NA	TRBJ2-1	TGTGCCAGCAGCTTATTGGACAGAGAGTTCTTC	CASSLLDREFF
15	NA	TRBV7-7	TRBD1	TRBJ2-5	TGTGCCAGCAGCTTGGGCCCGACAGGGGGAGAGACCCAGTACTTC	CASSLGPTGGETQYF
17	NA	TRBV6-1	NA	TRBJ1-5	TGTGCCAGCAGTGAAGCGTTGTACAGCCATAGCAATCAGCCCCAGCATTTT	CASSEALYSHSNQPQHF
14	few	TRBV20-1	TRBD1	TRBJ1-2	TGCAGTGCTAGTCCTAGGGACAGGGGCTATGGCTACACCTTC	CSASPRDRGYGYTF
12	few	TRBV19	NA	TRBJ1-1	TGTGCCAGTGTTACGGGAGGGACTGAAGCTTTCTTT	CASVTGGTEAFF
14	few	TRBV7-2	TRBD1	TRBJ1-5	TGTGCCAGCAGCTTAGCGGCAGGGGGTCAGCCCCAGCATTTT	CASSLAAGGQPQHF
16	NA	TRBV5-4	NA	TRBJ1-2	TGTGCCAGCAGCTTGTATTCCGCGACAGTGAACTATGGCTACACCTTC	CASSLYSATVNYGYTF
16	NA	TRBV24-1	NA	TRBJ2-2	TGTGCCACCAGTGATTCGGGGGATAACAAGGGTGGGGAGCTGTTTTTT	CATSDSGDNKGGELFF